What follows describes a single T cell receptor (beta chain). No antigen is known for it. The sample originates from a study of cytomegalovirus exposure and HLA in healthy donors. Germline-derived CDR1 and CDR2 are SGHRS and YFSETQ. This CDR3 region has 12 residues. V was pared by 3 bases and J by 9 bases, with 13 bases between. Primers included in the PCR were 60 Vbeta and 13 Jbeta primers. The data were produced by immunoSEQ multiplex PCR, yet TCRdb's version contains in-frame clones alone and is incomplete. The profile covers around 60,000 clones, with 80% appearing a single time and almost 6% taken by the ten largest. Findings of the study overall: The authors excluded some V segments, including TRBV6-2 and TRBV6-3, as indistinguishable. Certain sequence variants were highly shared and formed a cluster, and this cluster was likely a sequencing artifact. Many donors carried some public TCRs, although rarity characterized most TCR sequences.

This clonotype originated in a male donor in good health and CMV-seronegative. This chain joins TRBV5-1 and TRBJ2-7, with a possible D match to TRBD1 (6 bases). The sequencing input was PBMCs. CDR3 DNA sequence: TGCGCCAGCAGCTCGAACAGGGACACGCAGTACTTC. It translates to CASSSNRDTQYF.